This T cell receptor beta chain was retrieved from a study of glioma-infiltrating T cells after dendritic cell vaccination. Overall study context: Patients received autologous tumor lysate-pulsed dendritic cell vaccination between about 2003 and 2013.

Sequenced by immunoSEQ multiplex PCR; TCRdb stores in-frame clones only, minus some. Here the sample spans roughly 47,000 clones, roughly 85% being singletons. The sequencing used blood, collected before dendritic cell vaccination. The origin of this receptor is a human donor with glioblastoma.

The CDR3 protein is CASSELRSRNEQFF. DNA for the CDR3: TGCGCCAGCAGTGAGTTGAGAAGTCGAAATGAGCAGTTCTTC. The J gene is TRBJ2-1, the V gene TRBV10-1; D gene unclear. The germline V gene encodes CDR1 WNHNN and CDR2 SYGVQD (reference sequence). V was clipped by 1 base and J by 7 bases, with 11 bases between them. The CDR3 is 14 residues long.